These 24 T cell receptor beta chains share one sample of origin, sequenced in a study of shared clonotypes between healthy human individuals. Assay: immunoSEQ multiplex PCR; the TCRdb copy retains only in-frame clones and omits some. The sample records approximately 2,000,000 clones, around 93% being singletons. The sample consisted of naive CD4+ T cells from PBMCs. Regarding subset: CD45RA+ positively selected. Source of these receptors: a man in his late teens or twenties in good health. Some clones in this sample may be carry-over from other donors' samples.

This chain links TRBV2 with TRBJ2-1; the match to TRBD2 covers 10 bases. CDR1 and CDR2 from the germline V gene are SNHLY and FYNNEI. The CDR3 totals 16 residues. Trimming at V came to 5 bases and at J to 2 bases, leaving 6 bases not matched to a gene. The CDR3 nucleotides read TGTGCCAGCAGTTCCAGACTAGCGGGTACCTACAATGAGCAGTTCTTC. Translated, it gives CASSSRLAGTYNEQFF.

A note on this clone: Other nucleotide sequences in the sample specify the same CDR3. The chain couples TRBV5-4 to TRBJ2-1; 11 nucleotides line up with TRBD2. V lost 4 bases, J lost 2 bases, and 2 bases stayed unmatched. The CDR3 has 15 amino acids. Looked up from germline, CDR1 is SGHNT and CDR2 is YYREEE (reference sequence). CDR3: CASSPLAGAYNEQFF. CDR3 bases: TGTGCCAGCAGCCCACTAGCGGGAGCCTACAATGAGCAGTTCTTC. Based on the CDR3 plus reference TRBV5-4 and TRBJ2-1, the full variable domain is ETGVTQSPTHLIKTRGQQVTLRCSSQSGHNTVSWYQQALGQGPQFIFQYYREEENGRGNFPPRFSGLQFPNYSSELNVNALELDDSALYLCASSPLAGAYNEQFFGPGTRLTVL.

V and J are TRBV19 and TRBJ2-7, with D possibly TRBD2 on 5 matching bases. Germline V gene data show CDR1 as LNHDA and CDR2 as SQIVND (reference sequence). Trimming removed 7 bases at V and 2 bases at J, with 15 bases between. This CDR3 spans 14 amino acids. CDR3 protein: CASKPMAGAYEQYF. The CDR3, as DNA: TGTGCCAGTAAACCCATGGCGGGCGCCTACGAGCAGTACTTC.

CDR3 in DNA: TGCGCCAGCAGCCAAACGGGAGGGCCGACAGATACGCAGTATTTT. It codes for CASSQTGGPTDTQYF. The chain links TRBV4-1 to TRBJ2-3, with 8 nucleotides matching TRBD2. In germline, CDR1 is MGHRA, CDR2 YSYEKL. V lost 2 bases and J lost 3; bases outside the gene matches: 4. The CDR3 totals 15 residues.

The chain carries TRBV7-2 and TRBJ2-1; 10 bases map to TRBD2. V lost 9 bases to trimming and J lost 0 bases; unmatched junction nucleotides: 11. The CDR3 loop spans 17 amino acids. Germline V CDR1 and CDR2: SGHTA, FQGNSA. This CDR3 reads CARGTSARWSSYNEQFF. The CDR3 region has the DNA TGTGCCAGGGGGACTAGCGCACGTTGGAGCTCCTACAATGAGCAGTTCTTC.

The rearrangement uses TRBV7-2 and TRBJ1-3, with D hard to call. CDR1 is SGHTA, CDR2 FQGNSA, per germline. The CDR3 covers 13 residues. Trimming removed 5 bases from V and 4 bases from J, with 9 bases in between. CDR3 bases: TGTGCCAGCAGCGATCAGCAAGGAAACACCATATATTTT. This sequence encodes CASSDQQGNTIYF. Looking up the rest from reference TRBV7-2 and TRBJ1-3 gives the full variable domain: GAGVSQSPSNKVTEKGKDVELRCDPISGHTALYWYRQSLGQGLEFLIYFQGNSAPDKSGLPSDRFSAERTGGSVSTLTIQRTQQEDSAVYLCASSDQQGNTIYFGEGSWLTVV.

The V and J genes are TRBV5-1 and TRBJ2-1; D might be TRBD2 (5 bases). Deletions cut 0 bases from V and 3 bases from J, with 10 bases between. This CDR3 spans 15 amino acids. Per germline, CDR1 SGHRS and CDR2 YFSETQ. Here the CDR3 reads CASSLGGVYYNEQFF. In DNA, the CDR3 is TGCGCCAGCAGCTTGGGGGGAGTCTACTACAATGAGCAGTTCTTC.

The chain combines TRBV29-1 with TRBJ2-2; D is undetermined. Germline-derived CDR1 and CDR2 are SQVTM and ANQGSEA. Trimming removed 7 bases at V and 6 bases at J, with 15 bases between. The CDR3 covers 13 residues. The CDR3 spells CSGLKGKAGELFF. CDR3 coding DNA: TGCAGCGGTCTGAAGGGAAAGGCCGGGGAGCTGTTTTTT.

In its sample, this clone was seen a few times. The V gene is TRBV4-1, the J gene TRBJ2-1, with D maybe TRBD2 (5 bases). The V gene lost 3 bases and the J gene lost 7 bases, with 16 bases spanning the gap. Germline CDR1 MGHRA, CDR2 YSYEKL. The CDR3 contains 15 residues. CDR3 sequence (DNA): TGCGCCAGCAGCCATTCGGGAAGCGAGCGGAATGAGCAGTTCTTC. Protein: CASSHSGSERNEQFF.

This clone appeared a single time. The chain recombines TRBV28 with TRBJ2-7; D is perhaps TRBD1 or TRBD2 (6 bases each). The CDR3 loop spans 15 amino acids. Germline CDR1 is MDHEN and CDR2 is SYDVKM. V gave up 6 bases and J gave up 6 bases, with 21 bases separating them. CDR3: CASSRLGGIGIEQYF. The CDR3 region has the DNA TGTGCCAGCAGCCGCCTCGGGGGCATCGGGATCGAGCAGTACTTC.

The genes are TRBV4-1 and TRBJ2-7; D might be TRBD1 (6 bases). The CDR3 is made up of 18 amino acids. Trimming removed 1 base at V and 3 bases at J, with 22 bases between. Germline CDR1 MGHRA, CDR2 YSYEKL. Written as DNA, the CDR3 is TGCGCCAGCAGCCAAGGTGACCCACGGACAGAATGGATCTACGAGCAGTACTTC. It encodes CASSQGDPRTEWIYEQYF.

As to this clone: Different DNA sequences within this sample yield the same CDR3. The chain links TRBV2 to TRBJ2-1; perhaps TRBD2 as D (6 bases). From germline, CDR1 is SNHLY and CDR2 FYNNEI. Trimming left V 1 base short and J 0 bases short, with 10 bases between. The CDR3 has 16 residues. CDR3 sequence reads: CASSEVGGSSYNEQFF. The CDR3 nucleotides read TGTGCCAGCAGTGAAGTTGGGGGGAGCTCCTACAATGAGCAGTTCTTC.

The genes are TRBV7-7 and TRBJ2-1; TRBD1 agrees at 10 bases. Germline CDR1 and CDR2: SSHAT and FNYEAQ (reference sequence). CDR3 length: 18 residues. The ends lost 3 bases at V and 7 bases at J; junction bases unmatched: 15. CDR3 loop: CASSLRIQGTGVGNEQFF. CDR3 nucleotide sequence: TGTGCCAGCAGCTTGAGGATTCAGGGGACAGGGGTAGGGAATGAGCAGTTCTTC.

The V call is TRBV11-3, the J call TRBJ2-1; 9 bases align to TRBD1. V lost 5 bases and J lost 4; bases outside the gene matches: 6. The CDR3 runs to 15 residues. The germline gives CDR1 SGHNT, CDR2 YENEEA. CDR3 protein: CASSETGGGYNEQFF. CDR3 DNA: TGTGCCAGCAGCGAAACAGGGGGCGGTTACAATGAGCAGTTCTTC.

The chain recombines TRBV4-2 with TRBJ2-6; D is undetermined. Germline CDR1 and CDR2: LGHNA and YNFKEQ. CDR3 length: 16 residues. Trimming removed 1 base from V and 0 bases from J, with 7 bases in between. For the CDR3, the DNA is TGTGCCAGCAGCCAAGTGCCGCCCTCTGGGGCCAACGTCCTGACTTTC. Amino acids: CASSQVPPSGANVLTF.

A note on this clone: The sample carries other DNA sequences with the same CDR3. This chain uses TRBV11-2 with TRBJ2-7; D unresolved. The germline V and J ends were trimmed by 3 bases and 2 bases, with 5 bases remaining between them. Germline values: CDR1 SGHAT, CDR2 FQNNGV. The CDR3 runs to 12 residues. CDR3 DNA sequence: TGTGCCAGCAGCTTTGGACCCTACGAGCAGTACTTC. Encoded protein: CASSFGPYEQYF. Full variable domain (missing parts from reference TRBV11-2 and TRBJ2-7): EAGVAQSPRYKIIEKRQSVAFWCNPISGHATLYWYQQILGQGPKLLIQFQNNGVVDDSQLPKDRFSAERLKGVDSTLKIQPAKLEDSAVYLCASSFGPYEQYFGPGTRLTVT.

This chain links TRBV10-2 with TRBJ2-7; 9 nucleotides match TRBD1. The V gene end was trimmed by 6 bases and the J gene end by 3 bases; junction bases not matched to a gene: 6. Germline V gene lookup returns CDR1 WSHSY and CDR2 SAAADI. The CDR3 totals 14 residues. CDR3 in amino acids: CASRSRQGVYEQYF. The CDR3 region has the DNA TGCGCCAGCAGATCAAGACAGGGGGTCTACGAGCAGTACTTC.

CDR3 DNA: TGTGCCAGCAGTCAGACTAGCGGGAGATACGAGCAGTACTTC. This translates into CASSQTSGRYEQYF. V is TRBV6-6 and J is TRBJ2-7, with 12 nucleotides matching TRBD2. Germline lookup yields CDR1 MNHNY and CDR2 SVGAGI (reference sequence). The V segment lost 5 bases and the J segment 4 bases; nucleotides outside the gene matches: 3. The CDR3 extends over 14 amino acids.

The sample holds a few counts of this clone. The chain uses TRBV7-3 and TRBJ2-1, with 9 positions matching TRBD1. CDR3 length equals 13 residues. Germline trimming cut 4 bases from V and 10 bases from J; bases unmatched to any gene: 5. CDR1 SGHTA and CDR2 FQGTGA come from the germline V gene. In DNA form, the CDR3 reads TGTGCCAGCAGCTCCGGGACAGGGTGGGAGCAGTTCTTC. It specifies CASSSGTGWEQFF.

V usage is TRBV7-3 and J usage is TRBJ2-1, with TRBD1 as a possible D gene (5 bases). Germline V lookup: CDR1 SGHTA, CDR2 FQGTGA. Trimming stripped 2 bases from V and 6 bases from J, with 20 bases between. The CDR3 has 17 amino acids. CDR3: CASSLLPSRVEPNEQFF. In DNA, the CDR3 is TGTGCCAGCAGCTTACTCCCCAGCAGGGTAGAACCCAATGAGCAGTTCTTC.

With respect to this clone: The sample has other DNA sequences that encode this CDR3 too. The chain is built from TRBV9 and TRBJ1-1; weak D call: TRBD1 (5 bases). Trimming took 3 bases from V and 2 from J, leaving 8 bases between them. There are 13 residues in the CDR3. CDR1 is SGDLS, CDR2 YYNGEE, per germline. The chain's CDR3 is CASSADSNTEAFF. The CDR3, as DNA: TGTGCCAGCAGCGCCGACAGTAACACTGAAGCTTTCTTT.

The chain couples TRBV2 to TRBJ1-2; D remains ambiguous. V lost 1 base to trimming and J lost 4 bases, with 7 bases between them. Germline CDR1 SNHLY, CDR2 FYNNEI. The CDR3 extends over 13 amino acids. The CDR3, as DNA: TGTGCCAGCAGTGAAGAGACAATCTATGGCTACACCTTC. Its protein is CASSEETIYGYTF.

This clone was seen once. Other nucleotide sequences from this sample produce the same CDR3. The genes are TRBV7-2 and TRBJ2-7; 10 bases map to TRBD2. Germline V lookup: CDR1 SGHTA, CDR2 FQGNSA. The V segment lost 5 bases and the J segment 4 bases; nucleotides outside the gene matches: 5. CDR3 length: 14 residues. The CDR3 nucleotides read TGTGCCAGCAGCCGCAGCGGGAGGGTATACGAGCAGTACTTC. As protein: CASSRSGRVYEQYF.

In its sample, this clone was seen once. Other DNA sequences in the same sample also yield this CDR3. The V and J genes are TRBV11-3 and TRBJ2-1; D is unresolved. V shed 5 bases and J shed 3 bases, with 8 bases lying between them. CDR1 and CDR2 (germline): SGHNT, YENEEA. This CDR3 is built from 13 residues. DNA for the CDR3: TGTGCCAGCAGCAAAAGAGGCTACAATGAGCAGTTCTTC. Amino acids: CASSKRGYNEQFF.